What follows are 10 T cell receptor beta chains derived from one specimen sequenced in a study of blood T cell repertoires in COVID-19. This table comes from immunoSEQ multiplex PCR, and its TCRdb copy is limited to in-frame clones, with some not included. The data contain tens of thousands of clones, nearly 85% of them seen just once; the ten biggest clones take up roughly 32%. Sequenced input: peripheral blood. Source of these receptors: an elderly woman with acute or convalescent COVID-19.

The chain recombines TRBV11-2 with TRBJ1-2; D is ambiguous. Looked up from germline, CDR1 is SGHAT and CDR2 is FQNNGV. The CDR3 totals 12 residues. Trimming shortened V by 4 bases and J by 4 bases, and 7 bases separated the two germline ends. CDR3 loop: CASSSRGYGYTF. CDR3 DNA sequence: TGTGCCAGCAGCTCGCGGGGCTATGGCTACACCTTC.

The genes are TRBV5-1 and TRBJ2-5, with 13 bases fitting TRBD2. The trim removed 0 bases at V and 2 bases at J, leaving 7 bases unmatched. The CDR3 sequence is 18 residues long. The germline V gene encodes CDR1 SGHRS and CDR2 YFSETQ. The DNA for the CDR3 is TGCGCCAGCAGCTTGGGGACTAGCGGGAGCCTACAACAAGAGACCCAGTACTTC. Translating gives CASSLGTSGSLQQETQYF.

This chain joins TRBV2 and TRBJ2-5; possibly TRBD1 for D (6 bases). V was pared by 5 bases and J by 2 bases, with 9 bases between. CDR1 SNHLY and CDR2 FYNNEI come from the germline V gene. The CDR3 has 13 amino acids. The CDR3 sequence: CASSRGQQETQYF. In nucleotides, the CDR3 is TGTGCCAGCAGTCGCGGACAGCAAGAGACCCAGTACTTC.

The V gene is TRBV10-2, the J gene TRBJ2-7; TRBD1 might be the D (5 bases). Germline CDR1 and CDR2: WSHSY and SAAADI. The CDR3 length is 12 residues. V lost 6 bases and J lost 4, with 10 bases in between. The CDR3 nucleotides read TGCGCCAGCAGCCCAGACAGTTACGAGCAGTACTTC. Protein sequence: CASSPDSYEQYF.

The V and J genes are TRBV3-1 (or the pseudogene TRBV3-2) and TRBJ1-2; D is undetermined. The V gene lost 1 base and the J gene lost 1 base, with 7 bases spanning the gap. The CDR3 sequence is 14 residues long. Germline CDR1 LGHDT, CDR2 YNNKEL (reference sequence). CDR3: CASSQGSVNYGYTF. The CDR3 DNA is TGTGCCAGCAGCCAAGGTTCGGTTAACTATGGCTACACCTTC.

The chain combines TRBV3-1 (or the pseudogene TRBV3-2) with TRBJ2-7, with 8 bases that match TRBD1. The CDR3 covers 14 residues. The V and J ends lost 7 bases and 3 bases, in that order; junction bases with no gene match: 8. Germline CDR1 LGHDT, CDR2 YNNKEL (reference sequence). The CDR3 DNA reads TGTGCCAGCACCCTGGGGACAGGCGACTACGAGCAGTACTTC. This gives the protein CASTLGTGDYEQYF.

The gene calls are TRBV6-2 or TRBV6-3 and TRBJ2-1; D unclear. The CDR3 consists of 14 residues. V lost 3 bases and J lost 7, with 13 bases in between. The germline V gene has CDR1 MNHEY and CDR2 SVGEGT. The CDR3 loop is CASSYLLVENEQFF. The CDR3 DNA reads as TGTGCCAGCAGTTATTTGTTGGTGGAGAATGAGCAGTTCTTC.

The V gene is TRBV2, the J gene TRBJ1-6, with TRBD1 matching over 11 bases. There are 14 residues in the CDR3. With V trimmed by 5 bases and J by 9 bases, 3 bases remained unmatched. Germline V lookup: CDR1 SNHLY, CDR2 FYNNEI. In DNA, the CDR3 is TGTGCCAGCAGTTGGGACAGGGGGAGTTCACCCCTCCACTTT. This encodes CASSWDRGSSPLHF.

The rearrangement links TRBV30 to TRBJ2-1, with no clear D. Germline V gives CDR1 GTSNPN, CDR2 SVGIG (reference sequence). The CDR3 is 12 residues long. Trimming left V 2 bases short and J 5 bases short, with 7 bases between. For the CDR3, the DNA is TGTGCCTGGAGTCGGAGTAACAATGAGCAGTTCTTC. It is translated as CAWSRSNNEQFF.

The rearrangement uses TRBV30 and TRBJ2-1; 9 bases line up with TRBD2. The CDR3 loop spans 14 amino acids. Germline assignment: CDR1 GTSNPN and CDR2 SVGIG (reference sequence). V shed 0 bases and J 9 bases; nucleotides not matched to a gene: 6. CDR3 in amino acids: CAWSVIAGAFEQFF. Written as DNA, the CDR3 is TGTGCCTGGAGTGTAATAGCGGGAGCTTTTGAGCAGTTCTTC.